This TCR beta chain was captured in a study of cytomegalovirus exposure and HLA in healthy donors. CDR1 is MDHEN and CDR2 is SYDVKM in the germline V gene. The ends were cut back, 6 bases at V and 0 bases at J, with 6 bases in the middle. This CDR3 contains 12 residues. Healthy donors of bone marrow made up the group. This clone appeared a few times. It was with 60 Vbeta and 13 Jbeta primers that the PCR ran. The repertoire was sequenced with immunoSEQ multiplex PCR; TCRdb's copy has only in-frame clones and lacks some. The table shows approximately 82,000 clones, with approximately 60% occurring only once.

The V gene is TRBV28, the J gene TRBJ2-7, with D hard to call. The sequence derives from a woman aged 25 to 39 in good health and CMV-seropositive. Source material: PBMCs. The CDR3 loop reads CASRSSSYEQYF. CDR3 nucleotides: TGTGCCAGCAGGTCTAGCTCCTACGAGCAGTACTTC.